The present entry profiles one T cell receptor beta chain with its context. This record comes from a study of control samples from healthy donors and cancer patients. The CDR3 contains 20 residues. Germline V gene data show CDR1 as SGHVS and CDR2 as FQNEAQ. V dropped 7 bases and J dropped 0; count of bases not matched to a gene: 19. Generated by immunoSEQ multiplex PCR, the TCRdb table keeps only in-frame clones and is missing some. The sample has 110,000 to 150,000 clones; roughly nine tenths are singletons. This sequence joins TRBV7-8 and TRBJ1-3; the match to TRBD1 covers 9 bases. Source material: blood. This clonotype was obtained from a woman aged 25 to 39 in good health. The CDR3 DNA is TGTGCCAGCAAGCTTAGGGTGTTGGGACAGGGACCCAGCTCTGGAAACACCATATATTTT. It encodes CASKLRVLGQGPSSGNTIYF.